This T cell receptor (beta chain) comes out of a study of a mutant IDH1 vaccine in newly diagnosed glioma. To note about this clone: The antigen is unknown.

TCRdb keeps only in-frame clones here, not all; method: immunoSEQ multiplex PCR. There are 50,000 to 65,000 clones in the sample; around 86% occur only once, and approximately 1.5% lies in the top ten. Germline V CDR1 and CDR2: MDHEN, SYDVKM. The V end lost 7 bases, the J end lost 0 bases, and 10 bases lay between the germline ends. There are 14 residues in the CDR3. Time point noted: week 23, last vaccination. In every dose of vaccine, 300 ug of mutant IDH1 20-mer peptide was given alongside topical imiquimod. The source is a man in his forties with glioma. V is TRBV28 and J is TRBJ1-5; D unresolved. The sample in question was PBMCs, obtained from a glioma patient whose treatment included an IDH1 peptide vaccine. CDR3: CASTPGHSNQPQHF. The DNA for the CDR3 is TGTGCCAGCACTCCCGGTCATAGCAATCAGCCCCAGCATTTT.